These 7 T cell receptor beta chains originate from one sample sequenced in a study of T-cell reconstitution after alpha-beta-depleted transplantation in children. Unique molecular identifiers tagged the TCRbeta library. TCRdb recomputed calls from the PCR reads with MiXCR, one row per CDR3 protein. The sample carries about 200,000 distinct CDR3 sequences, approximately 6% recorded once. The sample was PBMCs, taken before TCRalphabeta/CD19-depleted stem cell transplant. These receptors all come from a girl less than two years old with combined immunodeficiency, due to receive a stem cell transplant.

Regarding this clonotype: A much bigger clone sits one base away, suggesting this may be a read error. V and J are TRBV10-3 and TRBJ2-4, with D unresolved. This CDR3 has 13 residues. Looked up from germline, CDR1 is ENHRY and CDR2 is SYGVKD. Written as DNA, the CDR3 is TGTGCCATCGGTGCGATAGCCAAAAACATTCGGTACTTC. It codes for CAIGAIAKNIRYF.

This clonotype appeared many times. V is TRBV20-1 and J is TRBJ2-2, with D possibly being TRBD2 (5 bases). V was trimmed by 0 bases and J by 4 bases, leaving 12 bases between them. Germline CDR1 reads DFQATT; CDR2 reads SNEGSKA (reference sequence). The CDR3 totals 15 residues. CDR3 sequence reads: CSAREGGRRTGELFF. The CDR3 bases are TGCAGTGCTAGAGAAGGTGGGAGACGCACCGGGGAGCTGTTTTTT.

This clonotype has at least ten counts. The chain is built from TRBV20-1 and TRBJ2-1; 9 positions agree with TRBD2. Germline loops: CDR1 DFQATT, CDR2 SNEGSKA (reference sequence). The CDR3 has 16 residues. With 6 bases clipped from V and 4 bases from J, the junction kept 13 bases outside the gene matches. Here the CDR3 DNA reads TGCAGTGCAAAGAACCACCGGACTAGCGTGTACAATGAGCAGTTCTTC. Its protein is CSAKNHRTSVYNEQFF.

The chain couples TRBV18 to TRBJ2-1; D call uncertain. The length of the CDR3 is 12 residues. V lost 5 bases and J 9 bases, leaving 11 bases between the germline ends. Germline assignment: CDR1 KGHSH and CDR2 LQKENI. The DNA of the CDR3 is TGTGCCAGCTCAGTTTCTAACGGTGAGCAGTTCTTC. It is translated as CASSVSNGEQFF.

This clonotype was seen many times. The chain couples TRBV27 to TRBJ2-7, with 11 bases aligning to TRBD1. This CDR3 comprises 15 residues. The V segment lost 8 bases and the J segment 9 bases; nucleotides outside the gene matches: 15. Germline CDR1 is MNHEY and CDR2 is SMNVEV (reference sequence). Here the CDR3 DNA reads TGTGCCAGCGGCTCCGGGACAGGGGGTCGATCAGGGCAGTACTTC. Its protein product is CASGSGTGGRSGQYF.

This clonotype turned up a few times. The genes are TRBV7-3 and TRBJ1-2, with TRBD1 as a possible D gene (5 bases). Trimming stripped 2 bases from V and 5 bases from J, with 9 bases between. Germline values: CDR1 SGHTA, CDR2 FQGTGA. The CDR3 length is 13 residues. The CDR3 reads CASSLSGEYGYTF. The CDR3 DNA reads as TGTGCCAGCAGCTTATCGGGGGAATATGGCTACACCTTC.

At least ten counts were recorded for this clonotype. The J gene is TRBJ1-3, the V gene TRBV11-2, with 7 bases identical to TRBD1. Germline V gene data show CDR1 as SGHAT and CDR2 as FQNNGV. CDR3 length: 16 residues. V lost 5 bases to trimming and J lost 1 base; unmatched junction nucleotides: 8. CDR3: CASSRTGAPSGNTIYF. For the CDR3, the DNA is TGTGCCAGCAGCCGTACAGGGGCCCCATCTGGAAACACCATATATTTT.